A selection of T cell receptor beta chains follows, all from one sample in a study of blood T cells in healthy people across ages. Via MiXCR, TCRdb re-called the 5' RACE reads, giving one row per CDR3 protein. The data show 1.5 million to 2 million distinct CDR3 sequences, roughly a third seen once. The specimen was blood. Every receptor here comes from a woman aged 25-40 years in good health. Both conserved end residues are part of each CDR3. A D gene is named only where the DNA matches it firmly. The size of a clone is reported for some rows only, either as once, few or many, or as a class for expanded clones.

clone size,J gene,V gene,D gene,CDR3 protein,CDR3 DNA
.,TRBJ1-1,TRBV5-6,TRBD1,CASSLGQGVFWVNTGAFF,TGTGCCAGCAGCTTGGGACAGGGCGTTTTTTGGGTGAACACTGGAGCTTTCTTT
.,TRBJ2-7,TRBV6-4,.,CAGRKDRRYEQYF,TGTGCCGGCAGAAAGGACCGACGCTACGAGCAGTACTTC
.,TRBJ1-6,TRBV9,.,CASSLYQDIYNSPLHF,TGTGCCAGCAGCCTATACCAGGACATCTATAATTCACCCCTCCACTTT
many,TRBJ2-4,TRBV5-1,TRBD2,CASRPTGTSGRNVTKNIQYF,TGCGCCAGCAGACCGACCGGGACTAGCGGGAGAAACGTCACCAAAAACATTCAGTACTTC
.,TRBJ1-6,TRBV6-2/TRBV6-3,.,CASSYGTRGNNPPLHF,TGTGCCAGCAGTTACGGGACGAGAGGAAATAATCCACCCCTCCACTTT
.,TRBJ1-4,TRBV18,TRBD1,CASSPGTGQSEKLFF,TGTGCCAGCTCACCAGGGACAGGGCAGAGCGAAAAACTGTTTTTT
.,TRBJ1-2,TRBV10-3,.,CAITPTGALYGYTF,TGTGCCATCACCCCCACAGGAGCCCTCTATGGCTACACCTTC
.,TRBJ1-5,TRBV20-1,TRBD1,CSAEGTGEYQPQHF,TGCAGTGCTGAAGGGACAGGGGAATATCAGCCCCAGCATTTT
many,TRBJ1-2,TRBV29-1,.,CSVEEGTNYGYTF,TGCAGCGTTGAAGAAGGGACGAACTATGGCTACACCTTC
.,TRBJ2-3,TRBV2,.,CASSGPDSPGDTQYF,TGTGCCAGCAGTGGCCCGGACAGTCCGGGAGATACGCAGTATTTT
.,TRBJ2-3,TRBV28,.,CASSLSGSGPDMQYF,TGTGCCAGCAGCCTCAGCGGGTCCGGCCCAGATATGCAGTATTTT
.,TRBJ1-1,TRBV4-2,TRBD1,CASSPPGTGTQEGTEAFF,TGTGCCAGCAGCCCCCCCGGGACAGGGACTCAGGAGGGCACTGAAGCTTTCTTT
many,TRBJ2-7,TRBV4-1,.,CASSQVSSGGGAIYEQYF,TGCGCCAGCAGCCAAGTATCGTCGGGTGGCGGGGCCATCTACGAGCAGTACTTC
.,TRBJ2-6,TRBV5-1,.,CASSFGQPSSGANVLTF,TGCGCCAGCAGCTTCGGACAGCCTTCCTCTGGGGCCAACGTCCTGACTTTC
few,TRBJ2-7,TRBV11-2,.,CASSSLLLQRLTYEQYF,TGTGCCAGCAGCTCCCTCCTATTACAACGACTAACCTACGAGCAGTACTTC
.,TRBJ2-7,TRBV28,TRBD2,CASSSSGSSLSAEQYF,TGTGCCAGCTCGTCTAGCGGGAGCAGCTTGTCGGCCGAGCAGTACTTC
.,TRBJ1-5,TRBV6-2/TRBV6-3,.,CASRYGGTQPQHF,TGTGCCAGCAGGTACGGGGGGACTCAGCCCCAGCATTTT
few,TRBJ2-3,TRBV27,.,CASSLTAPGDTQYF,TGTGCCAGCAGTTTAACGGCCCCTGGGGATACGCAGTATTTT
few,TRBJ2-7,TRBV4-1,TRBD2,CASSQEAGTTAYEQYF,TGCGCCAGCAGCCAAGAGGCCGGGACTACCGCCTACGAGCAGTACTTC
.,TRBJ1-6,TRBV6-2/TRBV6-3,TRBD1,CASRGQGAFSPLHF,TGTGCCAGCAGGGGACAGGGGGCGTTTTCACCCCTCCACTTT
few,TRBJ2-7,TRBV10-3,TRBD2,CATGRVAGVSAPYEQYF,TGTGCCACGGGGAGGGTAGCGGGAGTCTCGGCCCCCTACGAGCAGTACTTC
few,TRBJ2-7,TRBV10-3,.,CAISESFGDPREEQYF,TGTGCCATCAGTGAGTCCTTCGGTGATCCTCGGGAGGAGCAGTACTTC
.,TRBJ2-5,TRBV20-1,TRBD2,CSARGISGGSSETQYF,TGCAGTGCTAGAGGGATTAGCGGGGGAAGCTCGGAGACCCAGTACTTC
.,TRBJ1-1,TRBV27,.,CASRLLTGRGGSEAFF,TGTGCCAGCAGGCTACTCACAGGGCGAGGTGGTTCCGAAGCTTTCTTT
few,TRBJ2-3,TRBV20-1,.,CSAREYRRGTDTQYF,TGCAGTGCTAGAGAGTACAGGCGGGGCACAGATACGCAGTATTTT
.,TRBJ2-3,TRBV7-9,.,CASSFQVIADTQYF,TGTGCCAGCAGCTTTCAGGTGATAGCAGATACGCAGTATTTT
few,TRBJ2-7,TRBV20-1,TRBD2,CSARDATSGAYEQYF,TGCAGTGCTAGAGATGCCACTAGCGGGGCCTACGAGCAGTACTTC
few,TRBJ2-6,TRBV5-1,.,CASSPPDLSGANVLTF,TGCGCCAGCAGCCCGCCAGATTTATCTGGGGCCAACGTCCTGACTTTC
.,TRBJ2-1,TRBV10-3,.,CAISGRGDNERFF,TGTGCCATCTCCGGGCGGGGCGACAATGAGCGGTTCTTC
once,TRBJ1-5,TRBV4-1,.,CASSQENWVLGQPQHF,TGCGCCAGCAGCCAAGAGAATTGGGTCCTCGGTCAGCCCCAGCATTTT
.,TRBJ2-7,TRBV20-1,.,CSAGSFWTEDYEQYF,TGCAGTGCTGGATCGTTCTGGACCGAAGACTACGAGCAGTACTTC
.,TRBJ2-1,TRBV7-3,TRBD2,CASSSSSGTTKSNEQFF,TGTGCCAGCAGCTCTTCCTCCGGGACTACTAAGTCTAATGAGCAGTTCTTC
few,TRBJ2-1,TRBV27,.,CASSPWREVITDEQFF,TGTGCCAGCAGTCCGTGGCGGGAAGTCATTACGGATGAGCAGTTCTTC
.,TRBJ2-3,TRBV27,.,CASRPVPDTDTQYF,TGTGCCAGCCGGCCTGTGCCAGACACAGATACGCAGTATTTT
.,TRBJ1-1,TRBV5-1,.,CASSLELPGTEAFF,TGCGCCAGCAGCTTGGAACTTCCGGGCACTGAAGCTTTCTTT
.,TRBJ2-1,TRBV28,.,CASSPPYGNEQFF,TGTGCCAGCAGCCCACCCTATGGGAATGAGCAGTTCTTC
.,TRBJ2-3,TRBV30,TRBD2,CAWSAYPPPRTSGNTDTQYF,TGTGCCTGGAGTGCATATCCCCCACCTCGGACTAGCGGAAACACGGATACGCAGTATTTT